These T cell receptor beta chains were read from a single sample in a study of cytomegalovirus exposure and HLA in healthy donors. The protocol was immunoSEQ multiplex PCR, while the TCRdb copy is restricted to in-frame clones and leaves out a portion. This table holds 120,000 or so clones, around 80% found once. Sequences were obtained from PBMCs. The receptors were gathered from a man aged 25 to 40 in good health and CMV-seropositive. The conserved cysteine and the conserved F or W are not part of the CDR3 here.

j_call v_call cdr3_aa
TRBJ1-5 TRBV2 ASSERGPQPQH
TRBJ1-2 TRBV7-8 ASSLGSVNLNYGYT
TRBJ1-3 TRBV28 ASSLGGLGNTIY
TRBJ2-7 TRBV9 ASSVGGTRGTYEQY
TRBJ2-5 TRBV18 ASSPLTGEGETQY
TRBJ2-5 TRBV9 ASSVSGRNQETQY
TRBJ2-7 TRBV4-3 ASSPHRASGSNEQY
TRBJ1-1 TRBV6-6 ASSTSMNTEAF
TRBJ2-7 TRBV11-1 ASSLELAEYYEQY
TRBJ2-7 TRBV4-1 ASTFGLGVGEQY
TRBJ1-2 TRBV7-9 ASSPGDGNYGYT
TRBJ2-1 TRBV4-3 ASSQDRGGHNEQF
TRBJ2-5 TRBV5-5 ASSLWGRGEETQY
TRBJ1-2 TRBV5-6 ASSHGQGSYGYT
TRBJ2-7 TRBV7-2 ASSFPMRDVYEQY
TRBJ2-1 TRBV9 ASSVASAGGSPRNEQF
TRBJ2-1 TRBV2 ASNLQGKNEQF
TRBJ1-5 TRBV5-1 ASSLEPRDRGPQPQH
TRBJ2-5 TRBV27 ASSLSFGIQETQY
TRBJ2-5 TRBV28 ASSDQLETQY
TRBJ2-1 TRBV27 ASSSTGTGGYNEQF
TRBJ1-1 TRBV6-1 ASSQTGYTEAF
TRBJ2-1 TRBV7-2 ASSSTGAEQF
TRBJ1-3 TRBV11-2 ASSPTGDGNTIY
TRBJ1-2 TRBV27 ASSQNRVGYT
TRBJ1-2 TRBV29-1 SAQGTGGFYGYT
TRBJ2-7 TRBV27 ASSLSPQGYEQY
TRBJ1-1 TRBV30 AWSRDRGPRRFTEAF
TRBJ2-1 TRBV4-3 ASSAMEGTGSFEQF
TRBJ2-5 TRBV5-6 ASNSAGGTQETQY
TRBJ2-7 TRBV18 ASSPAGSYEQY
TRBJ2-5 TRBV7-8 ASSIRTSGTFGETQY
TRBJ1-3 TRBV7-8 ASSSRDRVQLSSGNTIY
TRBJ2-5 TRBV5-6 ASSFVGEGVQETQY
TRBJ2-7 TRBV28 ASRGLDRYEQY
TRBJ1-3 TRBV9 ASSVTTGVGNTIY
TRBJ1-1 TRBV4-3 ASSQFQGGTEAF
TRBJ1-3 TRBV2 ATLKRTGKTGNTIY
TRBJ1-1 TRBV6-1 ASSEALVSTNTEAF
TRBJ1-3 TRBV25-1 ASSEYGEGTIY
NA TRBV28 ASSRLALPYEQY
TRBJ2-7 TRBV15 ASSDRLSYEQY
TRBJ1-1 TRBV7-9 ASSPGGRGTEAF
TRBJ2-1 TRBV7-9 ASSSPGTGFYNEQF
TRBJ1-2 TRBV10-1 ASSENREDGYT